This T cell receptor (beta chain) was identified in a study of T cell responses to AZD1222 COVID-19 vaccine. The CDR3 runs 18 residues. J gave up 4 bases and V 0 bases, and 9 bases lay outside the gene matches. Germline values: CDR1 SGDLS, CDR2 YYNGEE. Here immunoSEQ multiplex PCR was the method, and the copy in TCRdb shows in-frame clones only, minus some. The data contain about 120,000 clones, around 90% of them seen just once; the ten biggest clones take up 6.5% to 9%. The sample here was peripheral blood, taken on day 0 of AZD1222 vaccination. The receptor comes from an adult in good health. The J gene is TRBJ2-3, the V gene TRBV9; 12 positions agree with TRBD2. The CDR3 sequence is CASSVASGGATGPDTQYF. CDR3 bases: TGTGCCAGCAGCGTAGCTAGCGGGGGGGCCACGGGCCCAGATACGCAGTATTTT.